Sequencing of this T cell receptor beta chain was carried out in a study of beta chain features in type 1 diabetes. The germline V gene has CDR1 SGHTA and CDR2 FQGTGA. Trimming removed 5 bases at V and 7 bases at J, with 15 bases between. The CDR3 sequence is 14 residues long. Study conclusions and caveats: All four CD4+ subsets of Type 1 diabetes patients contained TCRB CDR3s that were moderately but significantly shorter.

This clone appeared a few times. Antigen unknown. Expressed TCRB transcripts were sequenced because the entire RNA isolate underwent reverse transcription. Naive, central memory and regulatory T cell samples averaged approximately 3.6 million immunoSEQ reads each. Repertoires were generated with immunoSEQ multiplex PCR, while TCRdb's copy carries only in-frame clones and drops some. The sample holds 200,000 to 300,000 clones; about a fifth are singletons and the top ten take roughly 0.028%. Sequencing was performed on naive CD4+ T cells from blood. The rearrangement joins TRBV7-3 to TRBJ1-3, with D perhaps matching TRBD1 (6 bases). The clonotype comes from a woman aged 40 to 49 with type 1 diabetes. Here the CDR3 DNA reads TGTGCCAGCAGCCTAAACAGGGAGTCCAACACCATATATTTT. This translates into CASSLNRESNTIYF.